This entry lists 13 T cell receptor beta chains sequenced from one sample in a study of shared clonotypes between healthy human individuals. The protocol was immunoSEQ multiplex PCR, while the TCRdb copy is restricted to in-frame clones and leaves out a portion. Here the sample spans more than 2 million clones, 90% to 95% being singletons. The sequencing sample was made of naive CD4+ T cells sorted from blood. Subset specified: CD45RA+ positively selected. The source of these receptors is a man aged 18 to 30 in good health.

The chain combines TRBV9 with TRBJ1-4, with D uncertain. Germline V lookup: CDR1 SGDLS, CDR2 YYNGEE. The CDR3 totals 15 residues. The V end was cut by 0 bases, the J end by 4 bases, with 10 bases between. CDR3 coding DNA: TGTGCCAGCAGCGTAGCTGGCAGGTTTAATGAAAAACTGTTTTTT. Encoded protein: CASSVAGRFNEKLFF. Supplemented by reference TRBV9 and TRBJ1-4, the full variable domain reads DSGVTQTPKHLITATGQRVTLRCSPRSGDLSVYWYQQSLDQGLQFLIQYYNGEERAKGNILERFSAQQFPDLHSELNLSSLELGDSALYFCASSVAGRFNEKLFFGSGTQLSVL.

J is TRBJ1-5 and V is TRBV7-9; 9 bases fit TRBD1. The CDR3 has 15 residues. Germline loops: CDR1 SEHNR, CDR2 FQNEAQ (reference sequence). The V segment lost 5 bases and the J segment 9 bases; nucleotides outside the gene matches: 11. The CDR3 DNA follows: TGTGCCAGCAGCACCGGGACAGGGTTTGGGGGGCCCCAGCATTTT. Translated, it gives CASSTGTGFGGPQHF.

The CDR3: CASQGIGETQYF. CDR3 coding DNA: TGTGCCAGTCAGGGGATTGGGGAGACCCAGTACTTC. This chain connects TRBV2 to TRBJ2-5, with D perhaps TRBD1 (6 bases). The CDR3 is made up of 12 amino acids. V dropped 9 bases and J dropped 5 bases, with 13 bases sitting between them. Germline V lookup: CDR1 SNHLY, CDR2 FYNNEI. Supplemented by reference TRBV2 and TRBJ2-5, the full variable domain reads EPEVTQTPSHQVTQMGQEVILRCVPISNHLYFYWYRQILGQKVEFLVSFYNNEISEKSEIFDDQFSVERPDGSNFTLKIRSTKLEDSAMYFCASQGIGETQYFGPGTRLLVL.

The J gene is TRBJ2-1, the V gene TRBV4-3; D may be TRBD2 (5 bases). Between the trimmed V and J ends, which lost 0 bases and 0 bases, there was a span of 24 bases. Per germline, CDR1 LGHNA and CDR2 YSLEER. The CDR3 runs to 21 residues. The CDR3 DNA is TGCGCCAGCAGCCAAGACTGGGCCCTAGCTTTAAACTGGAGCTCCTACAATGAGCAGTTCTTC. Its protein is CASSQDWALALNWSSYNEQFF.

The rearrangement uses TRBV30 and TRBJ2-3; D possibly corresponds to TRBD2 (5 bases). CDR1 is GTSNPN, CDR2 SVGIG, per germline (reference sequence). The CDR3 sequence is 14 residues long. The V and J ends lost 1 base and 3 bases respectively, with 11 bases between them. The CDR3 region is CAWSGTVATDTQYF. In DNA form, the CDR3 reads TGTGCCTGGAGTGGGACTGTAGCGACAGATACGCAGTATTTT. Full variable domain (outside the CDR3, taken from reference TRBV30 and TRBJ2-3): SQTIHQWPATLVQPVGSPLSLECTVEGTSNPNLYWYRQAAGRGLQLLFYSVGIGQISSEVPQNLSASRPQDRQFILSSKKLLLSDSGFYLCAWSGTVATDTQYFGPGTRLTVL.

The rearrangement joins TRBV5-4 to TRBJ1-2; tentative D call: TRBD1 (6 bases). Trimming left V 0 bases short and J 3 bases short, with 12 bases between. Germline values: CDR1 SGHNT, CDR2 YYREEE (reference sequence). The CDR3 consists of 15 residues. The CDR3 protein is CASSLGGGRDYGYTF. The CDR3 DNA sequence: TGTGCCAGCAGCTTGGGTGGGGGGCGCGACTATGGCTACACCTTC.

The chain links TRBV5-1 to TRBJ1-1, with a tentative D call TRBD1 (6 bases). Germline loops: CDR1 SGHRS, CDR2 YFSETQ. Trimming stripped 3 bases from V and 4 bases from J, with 16 bases between. The CDR3 loop spans 15 amino acids. DNA of the CDR3: TGCGCCAGCAGCTCCTCAGGGGACGGACGCACTGAAGCTTTCTTT. This translates into CASSSSGDGRTEAFF.

The chain links TRBV6-1 to TRBJ1-5; TRBD1 aligns across 7 bases. Trimming cost V 8 bases and J 5 bases; bases outside gene matches: 9. Germline-derived CDR1 and CDR2 are MNHNS and SASEGT. This CDR3 is built from 14 residues. CDR3 sequence (DNA): TGTGCCAGCGACACAGGGGATTGGGATCAGCCCCAGCATTTT. Its protein is CASDTGDWDQPQHF.

This clone has a handful of counts. The same CDR3 can be traced to other DNA sequences in this sample. This chain connects TRBV5-1 to TRBJ2-7, with 12 positions matching TRBD2. Germline V gene data show CDR1 as SGHRS and CDR2 as YFSETQ. CDR3 length: 15 amino acids. J gave up 2 bases and V 0 bases, and 0 bases lay outside the gene matches. Here the CDR3 DNA reads TGCGCCAGCAGCTTGGGACTAGCGGGGGCCTACGAGCAGTACTTC. It is translated as CASSLGLAGAYEQYF.

The V gene is TRBV4-3, the J gene TRBJ2-7; D is possibly TRBD1 (5 bases). From germline, CDR1 is LGHNA and CDR2 YSLEER. This CDR3 region has 16 residues. The ends were cut back, 1 base at V and 2 bases at J, with 15 bases in the middle. The CDR3 here is CASSQVWGQRTYEQYF. CDR3 sequence (DNA): TGCGCCAGCAGCCAAGTCTGGGGCCAGAGAACCTACGAGCAGTACTTC.

The rearrangement joins TRBV19 to TRBJ2-1; 10 bases agree with TRBD2. This CDR3 is built from 17 residues. CDR1 is LNHDA and CDR2 is SQIVND in the germline V gene (reference sequence). The trim removed 5 bases at V and 8 bases at J, leaving 15 bases unmatched. The CDR3 is CASSRNPSGRNEDEQFF. CDR3 bases: TGTGCCAGTAGTCGCAACCCTAGCGGGAGAAACGAGGATGAGCAGTTCTTC.

This clone was observed a single time. This chain links TRBV2 with TRBJ1-2; 7 bases match TRBD1. J lost 0 bases, V lost 4 bases, and 8 bases had no gene match. Germline V lookup: CDR1 SNHLY, CDR2 FYNNEI. The CDR3 is 16 residues long. In DNA form, the CDR3 reads TGTGCCAGCAGTGGATCCCTGGGACAGCCTAACTATGGCTACACCTTC. This translates into CASSGSLGQPNYGYTF.

V usage is TRBV6-5 and J usage is TRBJ2-3; unclear D gene. V lost 8 bases, J lost 0 bases, and 12 bases lay in between. Germline-derived CDR1 and CDR2 are MNHEY and SVGAGI. The CDR3 covers 14 residues. The CDR3 DNA sequence: TGTGCCAGCTCTCCGGCAGGTAGCACAGATACGCAGTATTTT. Translating gives CASSPAGSTDTQYF.